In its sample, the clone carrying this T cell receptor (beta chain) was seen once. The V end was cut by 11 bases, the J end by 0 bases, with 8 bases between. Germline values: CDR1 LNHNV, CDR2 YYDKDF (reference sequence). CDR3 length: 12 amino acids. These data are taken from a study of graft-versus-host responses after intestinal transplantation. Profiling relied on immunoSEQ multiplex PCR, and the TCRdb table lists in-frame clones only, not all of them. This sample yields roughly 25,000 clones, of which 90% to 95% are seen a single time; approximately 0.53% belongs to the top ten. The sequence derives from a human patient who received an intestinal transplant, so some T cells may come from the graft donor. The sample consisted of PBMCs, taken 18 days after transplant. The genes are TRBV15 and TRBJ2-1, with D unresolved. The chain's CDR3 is CAASPSYNEQFF. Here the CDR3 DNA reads TGTGCCGCCTCCCCCTCCTACAATGAGCAGTTCTTC.